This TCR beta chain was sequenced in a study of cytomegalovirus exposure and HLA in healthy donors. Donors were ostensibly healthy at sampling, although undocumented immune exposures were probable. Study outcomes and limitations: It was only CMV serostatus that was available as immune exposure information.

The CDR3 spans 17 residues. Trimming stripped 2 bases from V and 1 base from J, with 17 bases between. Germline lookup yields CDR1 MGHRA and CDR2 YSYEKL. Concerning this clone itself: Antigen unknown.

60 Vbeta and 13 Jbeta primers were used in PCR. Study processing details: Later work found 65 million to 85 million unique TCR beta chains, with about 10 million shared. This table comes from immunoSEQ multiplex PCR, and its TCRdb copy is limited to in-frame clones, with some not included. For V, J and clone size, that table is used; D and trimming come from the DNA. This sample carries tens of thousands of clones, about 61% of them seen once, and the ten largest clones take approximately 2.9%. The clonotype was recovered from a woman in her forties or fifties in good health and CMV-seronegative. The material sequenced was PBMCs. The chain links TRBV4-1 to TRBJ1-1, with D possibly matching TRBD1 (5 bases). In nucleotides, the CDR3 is TGCGCCAGCAGCCAAAGATTAAGGGGAGGTTGGAACACTGAAGCTTTCTTT. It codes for CASSQRLRGGWNTEAFF.